The 28 T cell receptor beta chains below all came from one sample that was sequenced in a study of metastatic and nonmetastatic thyroid tumors. Using MiXCR, TCRdb reanalyzed the PCR reads. The table shows about 16,000 clones, with 25% to 30% occurring only once. Ahead of thyroid surgery, no patient had received treatment of any kind. The sample comprised tumor tissue. The receptors shown here come from a male donor with papillary thyroid cancer or a benign thyroid nodule (not recorded which). Some clones in this sample may be carry-over from other donors' samples.

The chain combines TRBV5-5 with TRBJ1-3; no reliable D call. The germline V gene has CDR1 SGHKS and CDR2 YYEKEE (reference sequence). Trimming left V 7 bases short and J 0 bases short, with 11 bases between. The CDR3 consists of 14 residues. CDR3 sequence: CASQQWNSGNTIYF. The DNA for the CDR3 is TGTGCCAGCCAACAGTGGAACTCTGGAAACACCATATATTTT.

The chain couples TRBV30 to TRBJ2-7, with no clear D. There are 13 residues in the CDR3. Deletions cut 0 bases from V and 6 bases from J, with 12 bases between. In germline, CDR1 is GTSNPN, CDR2 SVGIG (reference sequence). In DNA form, the CDR3 reads TGTGCCTGGAGTGTCTGGGGTTCGGGCGAGCAGTACTTC. Its translation is CAWSVWGSGEQYF.

Within the sample, this clone is medium-sized. The chain is built from TRBV15 and TRBJ1-6; D call uncertain. V was pared by 3 bases and J by 6 bases, with 6 bases between. The CDR3 has 13 residues. Per the germline V gene, CDR1 is LNHNV and CDR2 is YYDKDF (reference sequence). Here the CDR3 DNA reads TGTGCCACCAGCAGGGTCCTTAATTCACCCCTCCACTTT. Protein: CATSRVLNSPLHF.

The V call is TRBV6-1, the J call TRBJ1-2, with 9 nucleotides matching TRBD1. This CDR3 region has 15 residues. J gave up 8 bases and V 6 bases, and 13 bases lay outside the gene matches. Germline V gives CDR1 MNHNS, CDR2 SASEGT. The DNA for the CDR3 is TGTGCCAGCAGCGACACACAGGGGGCGGAGGAAGGCTACACCTTC. Protein product: CASSDTQGAEEGYTF.

This clone was counted many times. The same CDR3 can be traced to other DNA sequences in this sample. This sequence joins TRBV25-1 and TRBJ2-1; 13 bases match TRBD2. The CDR3 consists of 17 residues. CDR1 and CDR2 (germline): MGHDK, SYGVNS. Unmatched junction bases numbered 8, after V lost 1 base and J lost 8 bases. The CDR3 reads CASSEFETSGRPHEQFF. CDR3 DNA sequence: TGTGCCAGCAGTGAATTCGAGACTAGCGGGAGGCCCCATGAGCAGTTCTTC. The whole variable domain, filled in from reference TRBV25-1 and TRBJ2-1, reads EADIYQTPRYLVIGTGKKITLECSQTMGHDKMYWYQQDPGMELHLIHYSYGVNSTEKGDLSSESTVSRIRTEHFPLTLESARPSHTSQYLCASSEFETSGRPHEQFFGPGTRLTVL.

This clone was recorded at least ten times. The V and J genes are TRBV14 and TRBJ2-1; D remains unclear. V lost 4 bases and J lost 4, with 5 bases in between. This CDR3 is built from 12 residues. The germline V gene has CDR1 SGHDN and CDR2 FVKESK. CDR3 loop: CASSRRYNEQFF. The CDR3 bases are TGTGCCAGCAGCCGCCGGTACAATGAGCAGTTCTTC.

There are many counts of this clone. The chain links TRBV14 to TRBJ1-1; D unclear. Trimming cost V 4 bases and J 3 bases, with 9 bases left between them. The CDR3 has 13 residues. The V gene's germline CDR1 is SGHDN and CDR2 FVKESK. The chain's CDR3 is CASSLGLYTEAFF. In nucleotides, the CDR3 is TGTGCCAGCAGCCTTGGACTTTACACTGAAGCTTTCTTT.

By share, this clone counts as medium-sized (0.01 to 0.1%). The V gene is TRBV20-1, the J gene TRBJ2-5; the D gene is possibly TRBD2 (5 bases). The germline gives CDR1 DFQATT, CDR2 SNEGSKA (reference sequence). The CDR3 covers 10 residues. The CDR3 DNA follows: TGCAGCGGGGAACAAGAGACCCAGTACTTC. It encodes CSGEQETQYF.

This clone was seen at least ten times. The V and J genes are TRBV19 and TRBJ1-2; weak D call: TRBD1 (5 bases). The CDR3 loop spans 15 amino acids. The V and J ends lost 0 bases and 8 bases respectively, with 16 bases between them. Germline V gene sequence: CDR1 LNHDA, CDR2 SQIVND (reference sequence). The CDR3 DNA sequence: TGTGCCAGTAGTATAGATCAGCCGGGGACTAGCGGCTACACCTTC. This encodes CASSIDQPGTSGYTF.

This clone counts as medium-sized. The chain has TRBV7-2 and TRBJ2-7; D might be TRBD1 (6 bases). CDR1 is SGHTA and CDR2 is FQGNSA in the germline V gene. The CDR3 has 14 residues. Trimming left V 1 base short and J 8 bases short, with 15 bases between. The CDR3 bases are TGTGCCAGCAGCTTAGACCAGGGGTTACGACAGCAGTACTTC. Residues: CASSLDQGLRQQYF.

This clone has just a few counts. The genes are TRBV19 and TRBJ2-7; the D gene is possibly TRBD2 (6 bases). Germline CDR1 reads LNHDA; CDR2 reads SQIVND (reference sequence). V lost 3 bases and J 2 bases, leaving 11 bases between the germline ends. The CDR3 is 14 residues long. The CDR3 protein is CASSIGGNAYEQYF. CDR3 nucleotides: TGTGCCAGTAGTATCGGGGGAAACGCCTACGAGCAGTACTTC. The variable domain in full, with the rest retrieved from reference TRBV19 and TRBJ2-7, is DGGITQSPKYLFRKEGQNVTLSCEQNLNHDAMYWYRQDPGQGLRLIYYSQIVNDFQKGDIAEGYSVSREKKESFPLTVTSAQKNPTAFYLCASSIGGNAYEQYFGPGTRLTVT.

This chain joins TRBV20-1 and TRBJ2-1, with a weak D call TRBD1 (6 bases). The CDR3 has 13 residues. Per the germline V gene, CDR1 is DFQATT and CDR2 is SNEGSKA (reference sequence). V shed 6 bases and J shed 4 bases, with 13 bases lying between them. The CDR3 coding sequence is TGCAGTGCAACCCGGGACAAATACAATGAGCAGTTCTTC. It is translated as CSATRDKYNEQFF.

This clone qualifies as medium-sized. The rearrangement uses TRBV20-1 and TRBJ1-6, with 7 bases matching TRBD1. The V gene end was trimmed by 3 bases and the J gene end by 8 bases; junction bases not matched to a gene: 7. In germline, CDR1 is DFQATT, CDR2 SNEGSKA (reference sequence). The CDR3 extends over 14 amino acids. The CDR3 DNA is TGCAGTGCTAGGGGGACAGCCGTTTATTCACCCCTCCACTTT. Translating it yields CSARGTAVYSPLHF.

This clone was counted between two and nine times. The chain joins TRBV29-1 to TRBJ2-1; D not resolved. Germline V gene sequence: CDR1 SQVTM, CDR2 ANQGSEA. The CDR3 has 11 residues. V was pared by 5 bases and J by 7 bases, with 9 bases between. The DNA for the CDR3 is TGCAGCGTTCCGAGCTTGAATGAGCAGTTCTTC. This gives the protein CSVPSLNEQFF.

The CDR3 bases are TGTGCCAGCAGCGTAGCTACAGGGGGAAGCACAGATACGCAGTATTTT. It encodes CASSVATGGSTDTQYF. V gene TRBV9 combines with J gene TRBJ2-3; 8 nucleotides line up with TRBD1. Per germline, CDR1 SGDLS and CDR2 YYNGEE. The CDR3 length is 16 residues. V was clipped by 0 bases and J by 0 bases; unmatched bases: 3.

This clone was recorded at least ten times. This chain uses TRBV20-1 with TRBJ2-5; the D call may be TRBD1 or TRBD2 (5 bases each). V lost 0 bases and J lost 7, with 12 bases in between. Germline-derived CDR1 and CDR2 are DFQATT and SNEGSKA (reference sequence). CDR3 length equals 13 residues. The CDR3 is CSARDSRGWTQYF. The CDR3 DNA follows: TGCAGTGCTAGAGATTCGAGGGGTTGGACCCAGTACTTC.

This clone was observed many times. This chain connects TRBV5-4 to TRBJ2-1; 10 nucleotides match TRBD1. The germline gives CDR1 SGHNT, CDR2 YYREEE (reference sequence). The CDR3 has 15 amino acids. Trimming at V came to 4 bases and at J to 4 bases, leaving 5 bases not matched to a gene. CDR3 DNA sequence: TGTGCCAGCAGCCCAAGACAGGGGGCTTACAATGAGCAGTTCTTC. This gives the protein CASSPRQGAYNEQFF. The complete variable domain, with remaining parts taken from reference TRBV5-4 and TRBJ2-1, reads ETGVTQSPTHLIKTRGQQVTLRCSSQSGHNTVSWYQQALGQGPQFIFQYYREEENGRGNFPPRFSGLQFPNYSSELNVNALELDDSALYLCASSPRQGAYNEQFFGPGTRLTVL.

This clone occurred a few times. This chain joins TRBV20-1 and TRBJ2-7, with 9 nucleotides matching TRBD2. V was pared by 3 bases and J by 4 bases, with 4 bases of the junction left unmatched. CDR3 length: 13 residues. Per the germline V gene, CDR1 is DFQATT and CDR2 is SNEGSKA (reference sequence). CDR3 sequence (DNA): TGCAGTGCTAGCCGGGGACTAGCTTACGAGCAGTACTTC. Protein sequence: CSASRGLAYEQYF.

This clone was observed a few times. The V and J genes are TRBV7-8 and TRBJ1-2; D call uncertain. Germline V gene lookup returns CDR1 SGHVS and CDR2 FQNEAQ. V gave up 1 base and J gave up 4 bases, with 4 bases separating them. This CDR3 comprises 12 residues. CDR3 sequence: CASSLGVYGYTF. The CDR3 DNA is TGTGCCAGCAGCTTAGGCGTCTATGGCTACACCTTC.

This clone was observed a few times. The chain has TRBV28 and TRBJ2-3; D gene ambiguous. The V end was cut by 10 bases, the J end by 0 bases, with 11 bases between. The CDR3 covers 13 residues. Germline CDR1 MDHEN, CDR2 SYDVKM. CDR3 protein: CAIAAASTDTQYF. CDR3 DNA sequence: TGTGCCATCGCGGCGGCTAGCACAGATACGCAGTATTTT.

This clone was picked up one time. The chain combines TRBV4-1 with TRBJ1-1; weak D call: TRBD1 (5 bases). This CDR3 is 16 amino acids long. V was cut by 0 bases and J by 4 bases, with 15 bases left in between. Per the germline V gene, CDR1 is MGHRA and CDR2 is YSYEKL. This CDR3 is CASSQERGAAATEAFF. DNA of the CDR3: TGCGCCAGCAGCCAAGAAAGAGGGGCCGCCGCCACTGAAGCTTTCTTT.

The rearrangement uses TRBV30 and TRBJ1-3; tentative D call: TRBD1 (6 bases). The CDR3 extends over 16 amino acids. Germline V CDR1 and CDR2: GTSNPN, SVGIG (reference sequence). V lost 2 bases and J 4 bases, leaving 18 bases between the germline ends. This chain's CDR3 is CAWSPGGREKGNTIYF. In DNA form, the CDR3 reads TGTGCCTGGAGTCCCGGGGGCAGGGAGAAAGGAAACACCATATATTTT.

The rearrangement joins TRBV4-1 to TRBJ2-7; D is unclear. Trimming shortened V by 4 bases and J by 2 bases, and 6 bases separated the two germline ends. The CDR3 runs 12 residues. Germline CDR1 reads MGHRA; CDR2 reads YSYEKL. Written as DNA, the CDR3 is TGCGCCAGCAGCCCTAACGCCTACGAGCAGTACTTC. It specifies CASSPNAYEQYF.

This chain joins TRBV12-3 or TRBV12-4 and TRBJ2-2; 8 nucleotides match TRBD1. There are 14 residues in the CDR3. The trim removed 6 bases at V and 8 bases at J, leaving 8 bases unmatched. CDR3 residues: CASRQGAQAGELFF. In DNA form, the CDR3 reads TGTGCCAGCAGGCAGGGGGCGCAAGCTGGGGAGCTGTTTTTT.

V usage is TRBV30 and J usage is TRBJ2-7; D is possibly TRBD1 (6 bases). The CDR3 loop spans 13 amino acids. In germline, CDR1 is GTSNPN, CDR2 SVGIG (reference sequence). V lost 2 bases and J 3 bases, leaving 11 bases between the germline ends. The CDR3 region is CAWSQGSFYEQYF. CDR3 coding DNA: TGTGCCTGGAGTCAGGGGTCTTTCTACGAGCAGTACTTC.

This clone is medium-sized within its sample. The chain recombines TRBV15 with TRBJ2-2; D tentatively reads TRBD1 or TRBD2 (5 bases each). Germline V lookup: CDR1 LNHNV, CDR2 YYDKDF (reference sequence). The CDR3 runs 21 residues. V shed 0 bases and J shed 2 bases, with 25 bases lying between them. This chain's CDR3 is CATSRERTSGTTASNTGELFF. The CDR3 nucleotides read TGTGCCACCAGCAGAGAAAGAACCTCCGGGACGACCGCTTCAAACACCGGGGAGCTGTTTTTT.

The chain employs TRBV12-3 or TRBV12-4 and TRBJ2-3; tentative D call: TRBD1 (6 bases). V was cut by 5 bases and J by 1 base, with 10 bases left in between. The CDR3 is made up of 14 amino acids. This CDR3 is CASSPRTGTDTQYF. In DNA form, the CDR3 reads TGTGCCAGCAGTCCGCGGACAGGCACAGATACGCAGTATTTT.

V usage is TRBV20-1 and J usage is TRBJ1-2, with TRBD1 matching over 8 bases. Germline V lookup: CDR1 DFQATT, CDR2 SNEGSKA (reference sequence). The CDR3 totals 15 residues. The junction had 14 bases not matched to a gene; V was cut back by 4 bases and J by 7 bases. DNA of the CDR3: TGCAGTGCTACTCCCGACAGGGGTGCTATGGGTGGCTACACCTTC. This gives the protein CSATPDRGAMGGYTF.